The present T cell receptor beta chain was sequenced within a study of T cells in localized non-small cell lung cancer. Germline CDR1 reads MDHEN; CDR2 reads SYDVKM. The V end lost 2 bases, the J end lost 3 bases, and 17 bases lay between the germline ends. The CDR3 runs 17 residues. TCRdb keeps only in-frame clones here, not all; method: immunoSEQ multiplex PCR. Among around 90,000 clones listed, less than 85% were seen once. Of note for this clone: No antigen is known for it.

Findings of the study overall: Measurement of T cell clonality placed uninvolved adjacent lung highest, above the level in tumor. Higher blood T cell density went with longer overall survival. Because researchers sequenced only one region of the tumor, heterogeneity is still possible. A median of around 60 of the top 100 tumor clones appeared in adjacent lung, which was paired and uninvolved.

Sequenced here: PBMCs, sampled before any cancer treatment. This receptor was taken from a man aged 40 to 70 with stage II squamous cell lung carcinoma. This chain joins TRBV28 and TRBJ2-1; a possible D gene is TRBD1 (5 bases). CDR3 residues: CASSLPLDRPSYNEQFF. Here the CDR3 DNA reads TGTGCCAGCAGTTTACCCCTCGACAGACCTAGCTACAATGAGCAGTTCTTC.